This T cell receptor (beta chain) emerged from a study of regulatory T cells in long-lasting Graves disease. To make TCR beta libraries, researchers used iRepertoire HTBI primers and Arm-PCR of CDR3 regions. TCRdb reprocessed the multiplex PCR reads via MiXCR and lists one record per CDR3 protein. The sample lists about 470,000 distinct CDR3 sequences, 20% to 25% occurring once. Stated time point: persistent/refractory GD, antithyroid drugs over 5 years with positive TRAb. The TCR library used RNA extracted from PBMCs. This clonotype was observed at least ten times. Germline loops: CDR1 SGHAT, CDR2 FQNNGV. Trimming took off 5 bases at V and 0 bases at J, with 7 bases between the two ends. CDR3 length equals 13 residues.

This clonotype was obtained from a female donor with Graves disease. The sample was peripheral blood mononuclear cells (PBMCs), taken when the disease was refractory, from a patient treated with antithyroid drugs. The rearrangement links TRBV11-2 to TRBJ2-5; TRBD1 might be the D (5 bases). The CDR3 spells CASSPGNQETQYF. Here the CDR3 DNA reads TGTGCCAGCAGCCCAGGGAACCAAGAGACCCAGTACTTC.